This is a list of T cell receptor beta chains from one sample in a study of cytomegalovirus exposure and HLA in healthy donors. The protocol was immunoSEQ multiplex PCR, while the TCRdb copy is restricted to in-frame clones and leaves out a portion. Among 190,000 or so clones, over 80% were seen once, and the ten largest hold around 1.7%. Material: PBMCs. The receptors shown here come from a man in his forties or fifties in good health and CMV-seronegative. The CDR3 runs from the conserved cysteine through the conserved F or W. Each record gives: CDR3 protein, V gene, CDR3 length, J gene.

cdr3_aa: CASSFGGRKASQHF
v_call: TRBV28
cdr3_length: 14
j_call: TRBJ1-5

cdr3_aa: CASISWRGGNQPQHF
v_call: TRBV6-1
cdr3_length: 15
j_call: TRBJ1-5

cdr3_aa: CASSLVGGTGAGNTIYF
v_call: TRBV7-2
cdr3_length: 17
j_call: TRBJ1-3

cdr3_aa: CASSITGTRDQQFF
v_call: TRBV7-3
cdr3_length: 14
j_call: TRBJ2-1

cdr3_aa: CASSLGTSGGEQYF
v_call: TRBV11-3
cdr3_length: 14
j_call: TRBJ2-7

cdr3_aa: CASSLQGNTEAFF
v_call: TRBV6-6
cdr3_length: 13
j_call: TRBJ1-1

cdr3_aa: CASSPQPGLVETQYF
v_call: TRBV21-1
cdr3_length: 15
j_call: TRBJ2-5

cdr3_aa: CASSLLSTTNEKLFF
v_call: TRBV5-5
cdr3_length: 15
j_call: TRBJ1-4

cdr3_aa: CASRGGTSGLQETQYF
v_call: TRBV21-1
cdr3_length: 16
j_call: TRBJ2-5

cdr3_aa: CASSLGTGGPAVWFF
v_call: TRBV7-9
cdr3_length: 15
j_call: TRBJ2-1

cdr3_aa: CASSLAGTATQETQYF
v_call: TRBV5-4
cdr3_length: 16
j_call: TRBJ2-5

cdr3_aa: CAWSHVYSSIYF
v_call: TRBV30
cdr3_length: 12
j_call: TRBJ1-3

cdr3_aa: CASTRTGQGNEQYF
v_call: TRBV9
cdr3_length: 14
j_call: TRBJ2-7

cdr3_aa: CASSFSGPREQYF
v_call: TRBV7-2
cdr3_length: 13
j_call: TRBJ2-7

cdr3_aa: CASSTGGQGSYNSPLHF
v_call: TRBV5-1
cdr3_length: 17
j_call: TRBJ1-6

cdr3_aa: CASSLEAIGTDTQYF
v_call: TRBV5-4
cdr3_length: 15
j_call: TRBJ2-3

cdr3_aa: CSSSFVRGQGGSPLHF
v_call: TRBV7-9
cdr3_length: 16
j_call: TRBJ1-6

cdr3_aa: CASSVVLAGGPGTQYF
v_call: TRBV9
cdr3_length: 16
j_call: TRBJ2-5

cdr3_aa: CASSLGGATNEKLFF
v_call: TRBV5-1
cdr3_length: 15
j_call: TRBJ1-4

cdr3_aa: CASSQDRDTQYF
v_call: TRBV5-1
cdr3_length: 12
j_call: TRBJ2-3

cdr3_aa: CASSSAGTGRYEQYF
v_call: TRBV5-4
cdr3_length: 15
j_call: TRBJ2-7

cdr3_aa: CASRGDRAVNSPLHF
v_call: TRBV6-6
cdr3_length: 15
j_call: TRBJ1-6

cdr3_aa: CAIRGTSGGTDTQYF
v_call: TRBV10-3
cdr3_length: 15
j_call: TRBJ2-3

cdr3_aa: CSVAGTGGPAYEQYF
v_call: TRBV29-1
cdr3_length: 15
j_call: NA

cdr3_aa: CASSLSGGAYNEQFF
v_call: TRBV7-2
cdr3_length: 15
j_call: TRBJ2-1

cdr3_aa: CASSSQTGKADTQYF
v_call: TRBV11-3
cdr3_length: 15
j_call: TRBJ2-3

cdr3_aa: CASSATADWQAYQETQYF
v_call: TRBV11-2
cdr3_length: 18
j_call: TRBJ2-5

cdr3_aa: CASSKGQGALRMNTEAFF
v_call: TRBV19
cdr3_length: 18
j_call: TRBJ1-1

cdr3_aa: CASSLSGSNALEQYF
v_call: TRBV4-1
cdr3_length: 15
j_call: TRBJ2-7

cdr3_aa: CASSATPQGNEQYF
v_call: TRBV7-2
cdr3_length: 14
j_call: TRBJ2-7

cdr3_aa: CASSPRQGMNTEAFF
v_call: TRBV7-9
cdr3_length: 15
j_call: TRBJ1-1

cdr3_aa: CASSVGGTGRGVFFKAFF
v_call: TRBV9
cdr3_length: 18
j_call: TRBJ1-1